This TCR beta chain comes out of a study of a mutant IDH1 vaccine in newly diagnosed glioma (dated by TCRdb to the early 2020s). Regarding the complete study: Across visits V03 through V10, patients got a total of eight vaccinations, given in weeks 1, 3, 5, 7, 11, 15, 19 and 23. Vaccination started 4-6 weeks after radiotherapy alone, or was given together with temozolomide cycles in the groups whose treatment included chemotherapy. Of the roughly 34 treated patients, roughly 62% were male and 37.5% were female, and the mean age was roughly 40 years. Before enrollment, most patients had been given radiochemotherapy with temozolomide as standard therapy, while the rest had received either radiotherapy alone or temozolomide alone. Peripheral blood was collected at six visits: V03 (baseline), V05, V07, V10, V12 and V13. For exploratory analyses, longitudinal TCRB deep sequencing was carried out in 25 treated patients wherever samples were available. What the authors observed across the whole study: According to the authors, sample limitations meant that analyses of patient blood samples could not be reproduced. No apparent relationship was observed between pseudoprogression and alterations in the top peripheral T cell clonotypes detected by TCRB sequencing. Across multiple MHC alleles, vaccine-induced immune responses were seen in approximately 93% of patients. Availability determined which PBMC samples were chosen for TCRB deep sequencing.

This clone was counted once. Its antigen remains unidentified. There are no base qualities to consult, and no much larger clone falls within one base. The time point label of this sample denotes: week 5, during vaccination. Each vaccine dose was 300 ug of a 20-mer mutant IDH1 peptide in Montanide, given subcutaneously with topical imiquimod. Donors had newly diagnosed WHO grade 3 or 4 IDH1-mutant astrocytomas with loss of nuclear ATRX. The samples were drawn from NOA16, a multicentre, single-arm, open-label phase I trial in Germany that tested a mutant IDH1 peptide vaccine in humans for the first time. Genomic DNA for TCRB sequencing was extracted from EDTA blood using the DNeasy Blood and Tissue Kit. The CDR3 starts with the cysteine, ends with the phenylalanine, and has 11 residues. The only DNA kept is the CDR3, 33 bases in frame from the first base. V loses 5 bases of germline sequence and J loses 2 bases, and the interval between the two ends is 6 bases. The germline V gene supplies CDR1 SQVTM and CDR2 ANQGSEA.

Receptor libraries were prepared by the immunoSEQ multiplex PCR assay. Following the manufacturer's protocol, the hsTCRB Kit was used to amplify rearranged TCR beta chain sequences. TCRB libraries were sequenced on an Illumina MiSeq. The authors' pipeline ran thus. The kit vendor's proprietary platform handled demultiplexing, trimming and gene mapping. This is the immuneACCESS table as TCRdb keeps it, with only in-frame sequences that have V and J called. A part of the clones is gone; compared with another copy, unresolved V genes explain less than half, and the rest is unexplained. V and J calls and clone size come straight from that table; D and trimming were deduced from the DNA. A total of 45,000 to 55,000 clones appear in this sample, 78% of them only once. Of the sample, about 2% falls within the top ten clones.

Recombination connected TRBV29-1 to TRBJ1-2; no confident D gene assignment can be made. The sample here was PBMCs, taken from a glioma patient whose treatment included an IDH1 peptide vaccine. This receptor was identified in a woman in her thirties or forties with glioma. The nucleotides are TGCAGCGTTTCCGAAAACTATGGCTACACCTTC. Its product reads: CSVSENYGYTF.